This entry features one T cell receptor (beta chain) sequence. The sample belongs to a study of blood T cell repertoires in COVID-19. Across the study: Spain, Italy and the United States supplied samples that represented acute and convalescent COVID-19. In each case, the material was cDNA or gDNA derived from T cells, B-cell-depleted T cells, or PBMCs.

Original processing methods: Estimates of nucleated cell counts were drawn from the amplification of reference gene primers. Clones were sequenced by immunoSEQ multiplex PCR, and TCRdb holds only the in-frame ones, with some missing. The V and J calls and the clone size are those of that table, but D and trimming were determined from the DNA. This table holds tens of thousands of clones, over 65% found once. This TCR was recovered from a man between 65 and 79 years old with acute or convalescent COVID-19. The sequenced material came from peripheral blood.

The chain's CDR3 is CASSSDVRQSNYGYTF. The DNA for the CDR3 is TGTGCCAGCAGTTCAGACGTGCGGCAGTCTAACTATGGCTACACCTTC. The chain is built from TRBV6-2 or TRBV6-3 and TRBJ1-2, with D uncertain. Germline V lookup: CDR1 MNHEY, CDR2 SVGEGT. The CDR3 spans 16 residues. V was cut by 4 bases and J by 0 bases, with 15 bases left in between.